The 14 T cell receptor beta chains reported below all come from one sample, sequenced in a study of T-cell reconstitution after alpha-beta-depleted transplantation in children. Library preparation (for TCRbeta) was performed with unique molecular identifiers. TCRdb re-called the PCR reads with MiXCR, one entry per CDR3 protein. Seen here are over 550,000 distinct CDR3 sequences, roughly 10% observed once, and the top ten hold about 4%. Sequences were derived from PBMCs from the stem cell graft donor, sampled from the stem cell graft. The receptors here all came from a human donor who donated a stem cell graft to a child with acute myeloid leukemia.

This clonotype was seen a handful of times. The rearrangement links TRBV12-3 or TRBV12-4 to TRBJ2-1; either TRBD1 or TRBD2 may fit D (7 bases each). CDR3 length equals 16 residues. With 5 bases removed from V and 9 bases from J, the gap between germline ends came to 23 bases. CDR3 in DNA: TGTGCCAGCAGTCAGAGGGGGCTAGCGGTAATCACTGAGCAGTTCTTC. Translated: CASSQRGLAVITEQFF.

This clonotype was seen more than once but under ten times. V gene TRBV29-1 combines with J gene TRBJ2-6, with D uncertain. Germline CDR1 SQVTM, CDR2 ANQGSEA. This CDR3 has 13 residues. V dropped 0 bases and J dropped 4 bases, with 4 bases sitting between them. CDR3 sequence (DNA): TGCAGCGTTGAAGAATGGGGGGCCAACGTCCTGACTTTC. It is translated as CSVEEWGANVLTF.

This clonotype has just a few counts. The genes are TRBV12-3 or TRBV12-4 and TRBJ1-6; TRBD1 might be the D (6 bases). This CDR3 region has 16 residues. Deletions cut 1 base from V and 7 bases from J, with 14 bases between. The CDR3 DNA reads as TGTGCCAGCAGTTTAGTAGGGGGGTCGGGAAATTCACCCCTCCACTTT. This translates into CASSLVGGSGNSPLHF.

This chain connects TRBV15 to TRBJ2-7; 9 bases line up with TRBD2. The CDR3 runs 15 residues. Germline CDR1 is LNHNV and CDR2 is YYDKDF (reference sequence). Trimming at V came to 5 bases and at J to 7 bases, leaving 12 bases not matched to a gene. In DNA form, the CDR3 reads TGTGCCACCAGCGCACCCGGGACTAGCCCCAGGGAGCAGTACTTC. This gives the protein CATSAPGTSPREQYF.

The chain employs TRBV9 and TRBJ2-7, with TRBD2 matching over 12 bases. Trimming at V came to 0 bases and at J to 2 bases, leaving 6 bases not matched to a gene. CDR3 size: 17 residues. Germline loops: CDR1 SGDLS, CDR2 YYNGEE. The CDR3 sequence is CASSVGLAGVTPYEQYF. DNA of the CDR3: TGTGCCAGCAGCGTAGGACTAGCGGGAGTGACTCCCTACGAGCAGTACTTC. The variable domain in full, completed from reference TRBV9 and TRBJ2-7, reads DSGVTQTPKHLITATGQRVTLRCSPRSGDLSVYWYQQSLDQGLQFLIQYYNGEERAKGNILERFSAQQFPDLHSELNLSSLELGDSALYFCASSVGLAGVTPYEQYFGPGTRLTVT.

V usage is TRBV28 and J usage is TRBJ1-1, with D uncertain. This CDR3 has 14 residues. V was clipped by 2 bases and J by 1 base, with 8 bases between them. Germline V CDR1 and CDR2: MDHEN, SYDVKM. The CDR3 nucleotides are TGTGCCAGCAGTTTAATTACAGCGAACACTGAAGCTTTCTTT. This translates into CASSLITANTEAFF.

The V call is TRBV15, the J call TRBJ2-1, with TRBD2 matching over 12 bases. Germline values: CDR1 LNHNV, CDR2 YYDKDF (reference sequence). The CDR3 has 18 residues. V was clipped by 0 bases and J by 9 bases; unmatched bases: 12. CDR3 sequence reads: CATSRETSGRGSGGEQFF. CDR3 nucleotide sequence: TGTGCCACCAGCAGAGAGACTAGCGGGAGAGGTAGTGGTGGTGAGCAGTTCTTC.

This clonotype was observed many times. The chain uses TRBV20-1 and TRBJ2-1; D not resolved. V lost 3 bases, J lost 4 bases, and 10 bases lay in between. Germline V CDR1 and CDR2: DFQATT, SNEGSKA (reference sequence). The CDR3 covers 13 residues. The CDR3 loop is CSARVPSYNEQFF. CDR3 bases: TGCAGTGCTAGGGTGCCGTCATACAATGAGCAGTTCTTC.

The chain has TRBV5-1 and TRBJ1-2; D not certain. From germline, CDR1 is SGHRS and CDR2 YFSETQ. The CDR3 is 12 residues long. V lost 2 bases, J lost 13 bases, and 15 bases lay in between. CDR3 sequence: CASSFGTPDSTF. DNA of the CDR3: TGCGCCAGCAGCTTTGGTACGCCGGACTCCACCTTC. The variable domain in full, completed from reference TRBV5-1 and TRBJ1-2, reads KAGVTQTPRYLIKTRGQQVTLSCSPISGHRSVSWYQQTPGQGLQFLFEYFSETQRNKGNFPGRFSGRQFSNSRSEMNVSTLELGDSALYLCASSFGTPDSTFGSGTRLTVV.

There are a few counts of this clonotype. This chain joins TRBV7-8 and TRBJ2-7, with TRBD1 matching over 9 bases. The CDR3 loop spans 15 amino acids. The germline CDR1 and CDR2 sequences are SGHVS and FQNEAQ. V was pared by 5 bases and J by 4 bases, with 9 bases of the junction left unmatched. This CDR3 reads CASSSRQGGTYEQYF. The CDR3, as DNA: TGTGCCAGCAGCAGCCGACAGGGGGGGACATACGAGCAGTACTTC.

The rearrangement uses TRBV27 and TRBJ2-1; 15 bases map to TRBD2. CDR1 is MNHEY and CDR2 is SMNVEV in the germline V gene (reference sequence). The CDR3 totals 16 residues. The V and J ends lost 5 bases and 10 bases, in that order; junction bases with no gene match: 9. The CDR3 loop reads CASSPWTSGRAREQFF. CDR3 bases: TGTGCCAGCAGTCCGTGGACTAGCGGGAGGGCAAGAGAGCAGTTCTTC.

This clonotype was found a few times. The chain combines TRBV28 with TRBJ2-7; D is perhaps TRBD1 or TRBD2 (5 bases each). The CDR3 contains 15 residues. From germline, CDR1 is MDHEN and CDR2 SYDVKM. Trimming shortened V by 8 bases and J by 4 bases, and 21 bases separated the two germline ends. The CDR3 is CASQSGATSLYEQYF. The CDR3 DNA reads as TGTGCCAGCCAGTCCGGGGCAACCTCTCTGTACGAGCAGTACTTC.

This chain connects TRBV20-1 to TRBJ1-4; a weak D match, TRBD1 (5 bases). Germline CDR1 and CDR2: DFQATT and SNEGSKA (reference sequence). The CDR3 extends over 15 amino acids. Trimming shortened V by 4 bases and J by 8 bases, and 20 bases separated the two germline ends. CDR3 nucleotide sequence: TGCAGTGCTAAGAGGGGAGCGGGGGATTTAGAAAAACTGTTTTTT. Amino acids: CSAKRGAGDLEKLFF.

This clonotype turned up a few times. V usage is TRBV11-2 and J usage is TRBJ2-3; D not resolved. V was trimmed by 7 bases and J by 2 bases, leaving 25 bases between them. The germline V gene encodes CDR1 SGHAT and CDR2 FQNNGV. The CDR3 length is 18 residues. This chain's CDR3 is CASTLDPRKASYTDTQYF. In nucleotides, the CDR3 is TGTGCCAGCACCCTAGACCCGCGGAAGGCCTCCTACACAGATACGCAGTATTTT. The full variable domain, completed using reference TRBV11-2 and TRBJ2-3, is EAGVAQSPRYKIIEKRQSVAFWCNPISGHATLYWYQQILGQGPKLLIQFQNNGVVDDSQLPKDRFSAERLKGVDSTLKIQPAKLEDSAVYLCASTLDPRKASYTDTQYFGPGTRLTVL.